This T cell receptor (beta chain) was sequenced during a study of identical twins. Whole-study findings and limits: Conclusions leaned on cross-sectional statistical analysis and did not track the same donors over time.

TCRdb recomputed calls from the 5' RACE reads with MiXCR, one row per CDR3 protein. The sample carries some 690,000 distinct CDR3 sequences, around 20% recorded once. Per the germline V gene, CDR1 is SGHTS and CDR2 is YDEGEE. V lost 2 bases and J 2 bases, leaving 2 bases between the germline ends. CDR3 length: 12 amino acids. As regards this clonotype: Its antigen is unidentified.

These data were also filed under a second study, of T cells expressing NK-cell markers.

The rearrangement uses TRBV5-8 and TRBJ2-4; no clear D gene. The source material was PBMCs. This clonotype was sampled from a woman aged 18-30 years in good health. CDR3 amino acids: CASSLPKNIQYF. CDR3 DNA sequence: TGTGCCAGCAGCTTACCCAAAAACATTCAGTACTTC. Using reference TRBV5-8 and TRBJ2-4 for the parts outside the CDR3, the full variable domain is EAGVTQSPTHLIKTRGQQATLRCSPISGHTSVYWYQQALGLGLQFLLWYDEGEERNRGNFPPRFSGRQFPNYSSELNVNALELEDSALYLCASSLPKNIQYFGAGTRLSVL.